This T cell receptor (beta chain) was profiled in a study of blood T cell repertoires in COVID-19. Study in general: Acute-phase and convalescent COVID-19 samples originated in the United States, Italy and Spain. The cDNA or gDNA used as material had been derived from T cells, B-cell-depleted T cells, or PBMCs.

CDR3 length: 15 amino acids. Unmatched junction bases numbered 4, after V lost 4 bases and J lost 4 bases. The germline V gene encodes CDR1 KGHSH and CDR2 LQKENI. As originally analysed: Using reference gene primer amplification, nucleated cell counts were estimated. Measured with immunoSEQ multiplex PCR; TCRdb has only the in-frame clones, and not every one. V, J and clone size are those of that table, while D and trimming were read from the DNA. The table includes a few hundred thousand clones, more than 65% detected once. This TCR was sampled from a human donor in a cohort sampled during active COVID-19. V usage is TRBV18 and J usage is TRBJ2-2, with 9 bases identical to TRBD1. The material sequenced was peripheral blood. CDR3 loop: CASSRLTGGTGELFF. DNA for the CDR3: TGTGCCAGCTCACGACTGACAGGGGGCACCGGGGAGCTGTTTTTT.